This T cell receptor (beta chain) was captured by sequencing in a study of T cell clonality in common variable immunodeficiency. Heparinized whole blood, 5 to 8 ml, came from each donor. Whole-study findings and limits: CVID subjects had higher TCRbeta clonality than healthy controls, most marked in about a third. In common variable immunodeficiency, TCR beta chains reportedly carried fewer deletions and N-nucleotide insertions.

Germline trimming cut 5 bases from V and 4 bases from J; bases unmatched to any gene: 9. The CDR3 extends over 16 amino acids. Germline V gene sequence: CDR1 MNHEY, CDR2 SVGEGT. Worth noting for this clone: Its antigen is as yet unknown. The read ends 3 residues before the CDR3 terminus; that terminus is restored from the germline J gene.

The protocol was immunoSEQ multiplex PCR, while the TCRdb copy is restricted to in-frame clones and leaves out a portion. The sample yields about 25,000 clones, without any singletons. The receptor's source is a human donor with common variable immunodeficiency. Input material: peripheral blood mononuclear cells. The V call is TRBV6-2 or TRBV6-3, the J call TRBJ1-5, with 9 bases lining up with TRBD1. CDR3 bases read: TGTGCCAGCAGTACAGCACAGGGGGCCCTTAATCAGCCC. Translated: CASSTAQGALNQP. The CDR3 in full is CASSTAQGALNQPQHF.